The 13 T cell receptor beta chains presented below share a single source sample, sequenced in a study of Ad26.COV2.S vaccination and SARS-CoV-2 variants. Profiled with immunoSEQ multiplex PCR; TCRdb holds only in-frame clones, not every one. The table lists approximately 410,000 clones, roughly 90% of them singletons. Treatment given: over 15 received Ad26.COV2.S at low or high dose, single or two shots; five or six received placebo; per-sample allocation not given. Collection of the samples took place on day 63 after the first injection of vaccine or placebo. Here the sequenced sample was peripheral blood, taken in a trial of Ad26.COV2.S vaccine versus placebo. The receptors stem from a person aged 18 to 59 who received the Ad26.COV2.S COVID-19 vaccine or a placebo.

The chain joins TRBV5-4 to TRBJ1-3; no definite D call. Germline V gene data show CDR1 as SGHNT and CDR2 as YYREEE (reference sequence). The CDR3 runs 14 residues. V shed 3 bases and J shed 0 bases, with 7 bases lying between them. Written as DNA, the CDR3 is TGTGCCAGCAGCTCCCGGGGCTCTGGAAACACCATATATTTT. This codes for CASSSRGSGNTIYF.

The V gene is TRBV7-9, the J gene TRBJ1-1, with D possibly TRBD1 on 5 matching bases. This CDR3 region has 19 residues. Trimming shortened V by 1 base and J by 1 base, and 22 bases separated the two germline ends. Germline loops: CDR1 SEHNR, CDR2 FQNEAQ (reference sequence). The CDR3 spells CASSLVGVLGNRGNTEAFF. The CDR3 nucleotides are TGTGCCAGCAGCTTAGTGGGGGTATTGGGTAATAGAGGGAACACTGAAGCTTTCTTT.

The chain couples TRBV21-1 to TRBJ2-5; the tabulated D call, TRBD2, remains unverified against the DNA. TRBV21-1 is noted as a pseudogene. The CDR3 is made up of 16 amino acids. CDR3 amino acids: CASSKAATEEQETQYF. The CDR3 DNA sequence: TGTGCCAGCAGCAAAGCGGCGACCGAGGAGCAAGAGACCCAGTACTTC.

The chain combines TRBV5-4 with TRBJ2-5; D ambiguous. Trimming removed 4 bases at V and 0 bases at J, with 1 base between. CDR3 size: 11 residues. Germline V CDR1 and CDR2: SGHNT, YYREEE (reference sequence). In nucleotides, the CDR3 is TGTGCCAGCAGCGACCAAGAGACCCAGTACTTC. This translates into CASSDQETQYF.

This chain joins TRBV2 and TRBJ2-7; 8 bases line up with TRBD1. Germline V gene lookup returns CDR1 SNHLY and CDR2 FYNNEI. This CDR3 is built from 14 residues. J was trimmed by 2 bases and V by 4 bases; bases with no gene match: 4. The CDR3 DNA follows: TGTGCCAGCAGTGGCGGACAGGGAGCCTACGAGCAGTACTTC. Its protein is CASSGGQGAYEQYF. Full variable domain (missing parts from reference TRBV2 and TRBJ2-7): EPEVTQTPSHQVTQMGQEVILRCVPISNHLYFYWYRQILGQKVEFLVSFYNNEISEKSEIFDDQFSVERPDGSNFTLKIRSTKLEDSAMYFCASSGGQGAYEQYFGPGTRLTVT.

The chain couples TRBV6-1 to TRBJ1-1; no clear D gene. CDR3 size: 20 residues. The germline CDR1 and CDR2 sequences are MNHNS and SASEGT. The ends were cut back, 0 bases at V and 0 bases at J, with 23 bases in the middle. CDR3: CASSEASYTVIDIMNTEAFF. The CDR3 nucleotides read TGTGCCAGCAGTGAAGCGAGTTATACAGTCATTGACATCATGAACACTGAAGCTTTCTTT.

This clone occurred once. This chain links TRBV4-1 with TRBJ1-1, with a tentative D call TRBD1 (5 bases). The CDR3 covers 18 residues. Germline V gene sequence: CDR1 MGHRA, CDR2 YSYEKL. The V end lost 1 base, the J end lost 1 base, and 19 bases lay between the germline ends. In DNA, the CDR3 is TGCGCCAGCAGCCAAGTTGCCCCGGGACCTAGTAGGAACACTGAAGCTTTCTTT. It translates to CASSQVAPGPSRNTEAFF.

This clone was seen a single time. The chain combines TRBV5-5 with TRBJ1-1, with D possibly matching TRBD1 (6 bases). Germline assignment: CDR1 SGHKS and CDR2 YYEKEE (reference sequence). This CDR3 has 18 residues. The ends were cut back, 0 bases at V and 1 base at J, with 19 bases in the middle. CDR3: CASSLEIWTAYPNTEAFF. The CDR3 DNA is TGTGCCAGCAGCTTGGAGATTTGGACAGCATACCCGAACACTGAAGCTTTCTTT. Using reference TRBV5-5 and TRBJ1-1 for the parts outside the CDR3, the full variable domain is DAGVTQSPTHLIKTRGQQVTLRCSPISGHKSVSWYQQVLGQGPQFIFQYYEKEERGRGNFPDRFSARQFPNYSSELNVNALLLGDSALYLCASSLEIWTAYPNTEAFFGQGTRLTVV.

The chain couples TRBV23-1 to TRBJ1-6; D is possibly TRBD1 (5 bases). TRBV23-1 is treated as an ORF (open reading frame) with a function not yet certain. V was pared by 4 bases and J by 4 bases, with 14 bases between. The CDR3 is 16 residues long. Here the CDR3 DNA reads TGCGCCAGCAGTCCCTCGTGGGGGGGGTATAATTCACCCCTCCACTTT. Translated, it gives CASSPSWGGYNSPLHF.

The J gene is TRBJ2-2, the V gene TRBV11-2; TRBD2 matches at 12 bases. V trimming: 3 bases; J trimming: 6 bases; junction bases outside the gene matches: 2. The germline V gene has CDR1 SGHAT and CDR2 FQNNGV. This CDR3 region has 15 residues. CDR3: CASSFLAGGPGELFF. CDR3 bases: TGTGCCAGCAGCTTCCTAGCGGGGGGGCCCGGGGAGCTGTTTTTT.

The V gene is TRBV2, the J gene TRBJ1-1, with TRBD1 matching 7 bases. CDR1 SNHLY and CDR2 FYNNEI come from the germline V gene. The CDR3 loop spans 16 amino acids. J lost 1 base, V lost 6 bases, and 11 bases had no gene match. The CDR3 nucleotides read TGTGCCAGCAGGCAAAGACAGGGTTTAAAGAACACTGAAGCTTTCTTT. It specifies CASRQRQGLKNTEAFF.

As regards this clone: This sample includes further DNA sequences coding for the same CDR3. The chain couples TRBV7-8 to TRBJ1-5, with D uncertain. The V gene's germline CDR1 is SGHVS and CDR2 FQNEAQ. Trimming shortened V by 5 bases and J by 6 bases, and 11 bases separated the two germline ends. CDR3 length: 13 residues. The CDR3 DNA sequence: TGTGCCAGCAGCCCCGGGGTTAGTCAGCCCCAGCATTTT. The encoded protein is CASSPGVSQPQHF.

In DNA form, the CDR3 reads TGTGCCAGCAGCCTGGGGGACAGGGGGGAAACTGAAGCTTTCTTT. It encodes CASSLGDRGETEAFF. The chain links TRBV14 to TRBJ1-1, with 11 bases aligning to TRBD1. This CDR3 comprises 15 residues. With 4 bases clipped from V and 5 bases from J, the junction kept 6 bases outside the gene matches. From germline, CDR1 is SGHDN and CDR2 FVKESK.